This TCR beta chain was retrieved from a study of PD-1 blockade in mismatch repair-deficient tumors. Trimming at V came to 4 bases and at J to 4 bases, leaving 2 bases not matched to a gene. Germline CDR1 SGHTA, CDR2 FQGNSA. CDR3 length: 14 amino acids. Profiling relied on immunoSEQ multiplex PCR, and the TCRdb table lists in-frame clones only, not all of them. The sample consists of 100,000 to 150,000 clones, about 88% of them appearing once. The specimen comprised peripheral blood, sampled 44 weeks after starting pembrolizumab. The sequence derives from an adult with mismatch repair-deficient cancer. The V call is TRBV7-2, the J call TRBJ2-5; 11 bases are a match to TRBD2. CDR3 in amino acids: CASSSGLAGETQYF. CDR3 coding DNA: TGTGCCAGCAGCTCTGGACTAGCGGGAGAGACCCAGTACTTC. Filled out from reference TRBV7-2 and TRBJ2-5, the complete variable domain reads GAGVSQSPSNKVTEKGKDVELRCDPISGHTALYWYRQSLGQGLEFLIYFQGNSAPDKSGLPSDRFSAERTGGSVSTLTIQRTQQEDSAVYLCASSSGLAGETQYFGPGTRLLVL.